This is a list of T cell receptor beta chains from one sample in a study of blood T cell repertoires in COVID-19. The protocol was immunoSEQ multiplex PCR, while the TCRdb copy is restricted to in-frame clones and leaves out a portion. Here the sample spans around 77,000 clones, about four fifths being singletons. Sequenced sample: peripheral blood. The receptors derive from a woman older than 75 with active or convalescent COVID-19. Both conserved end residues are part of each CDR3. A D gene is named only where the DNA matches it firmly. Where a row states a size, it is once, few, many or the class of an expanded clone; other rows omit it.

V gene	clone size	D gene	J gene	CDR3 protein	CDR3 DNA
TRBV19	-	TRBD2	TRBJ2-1	CASSINRPRGVNNEQFF	TGTGCCAGTAGTATTAATCGGCCGCGGGGGGTCAACAATGAGCAGTTCTTC
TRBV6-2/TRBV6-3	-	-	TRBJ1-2	CASSYSTGKGYTF	TGTGCCAGCAGTTACTCAACAGGGAAGGGCTACACCTTC
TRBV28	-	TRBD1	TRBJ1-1	CASSGPGTGAGTEAFF	TGTGCCAGCAGTGGCCCCGGGACAGGGGCGGGCACTGAAGCTTTCTTT
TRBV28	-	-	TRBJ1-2	CASSLSPENYGYTF	TGTGCCAGCAGTTTATCCCCGGAGAACTATGGCTACACCTTC
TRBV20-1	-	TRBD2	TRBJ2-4	CSASGRGAHIQYF	TGCAGTGCTAGTGGGCGGGGGGCGCACATTCAGTACTTC
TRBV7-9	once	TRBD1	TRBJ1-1	CASSLAGTGGNTEAFF	TGTGCCAGCAGCTTAGCGGGTACAGGGGGGAACACTGAAGCTTTCTTT
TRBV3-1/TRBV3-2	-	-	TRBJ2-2	CASSPPNTGELFF	TGTGCCAGCAGCCCCCCTAACACCGGGGAGCTGTTTTTT
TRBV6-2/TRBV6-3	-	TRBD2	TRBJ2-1	CASSPYSGSLRDEQFF	TGTGCCAGCAGTCCGTATAGCGGGTCACTTAGGGATGAGCAGTTCTTC
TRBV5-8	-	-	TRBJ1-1	CASTQRGGGGTEAFF	TGTGCCAGCACGCAACGCGGCGGGGGAGGCACTGAAGCTTTCTTT
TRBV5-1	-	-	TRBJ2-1	CASSLAAGAEQFF	TGCGCCAGCAGCTTGGCCGCAGGGGCTGAGCAGTTCTTC
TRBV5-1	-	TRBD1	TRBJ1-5	CASSLGTASNQPQHF	TGCGCCAGCAGCCTCGGGACAGCCTCAAATCAGCCCCAGCATTTT
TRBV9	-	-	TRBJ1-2	CASSSWGPYGYTF	TGTGCCAGCAGCAGTTGGGGGCCCTATGGCTACACCTTC
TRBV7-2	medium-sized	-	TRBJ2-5	CASSPQPGSQETQYF	TGTGCCAGCAGCCCCCAGCCCGGGTCCCAAGAGACCCAGTACTTC
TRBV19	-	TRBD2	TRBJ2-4	CASRRGLAGGGGIQYF	TGTGCCAGTAGACGCGGACTAGCGGGGGGAGGTGGCATTCAGTACTTC
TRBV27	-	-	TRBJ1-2	CASSSASGVQGYTF	TGTGCCAGCAGTTCCGCGTCAGGGGTTCAGGGCTACACCTTC
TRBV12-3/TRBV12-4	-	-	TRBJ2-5	CASSLGSQETQYF	TGTGCCAGCAGTTTGGGGAGCCAAGAGACCCAGTACTTC
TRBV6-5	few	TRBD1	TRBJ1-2	CASSLSGQAGYTF	TGTGCCAGCAGCCTATCGGGACAGGCTGGCTACACCTTC
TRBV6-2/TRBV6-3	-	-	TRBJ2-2	CASSTGEDTGELFF	TGTGCCAGCAGTACAGGGGAGGACACCGGGGAGCTGTTTTTT
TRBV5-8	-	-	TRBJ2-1	CASSQETGTIEQFF	TGTGCCAGCAGTCAGGAAACCGGGACAATCGAGCAGTTCTTC
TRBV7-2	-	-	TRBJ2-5	CASSWTGVGETQYF	TGTGCCAGCAGCTGGACGGGAGTGGGGGAGACCCAGTACTTC
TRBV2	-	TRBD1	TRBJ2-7	CASKGTASYEQYF	TGTGCCAGCAAAGGGACAGCATCCTACGAGCAGTACTTC
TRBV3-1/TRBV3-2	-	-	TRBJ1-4	CASSRRQANNEKLFF	TGTGCCAGCAGCCGTAGACAGGCCAATAATGAAAAACTGTTTTTT
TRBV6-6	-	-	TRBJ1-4	CASSYGQGPNEKLFF	TGTGCCAGCAGTTACGGTCAGGGGCCTAATGAAAAACTGTTTTTT
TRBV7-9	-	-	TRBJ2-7	CASSLGLVVNEQYF	TGTGCCAGCAGCTTAGGGCTGGTGGTGAACGAGCAGTACTTC
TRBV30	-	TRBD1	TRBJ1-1	CAWRPPGQLNTEAFF	TGTGCCTGGAGGCCCCCGGGACAGTTAAACACTGAAGCTTTCTTT
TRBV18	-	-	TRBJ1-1	CASSTGITNTEAFF	TGTGCCAGCTCAACGGGGATAACGAACACTGAAGCTTTCTTT
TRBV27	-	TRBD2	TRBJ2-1	CASSPDSNLLAGRSNEQFF	TGTGCCAGCAGTCCCGATTCTAACCTACTAGCGGGGAGGAGCAATGAGCAGTTCTTC
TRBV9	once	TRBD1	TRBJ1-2	CASSPGTEYYGYTF	TGTGCCAGCAGCCCCGGGACAGAATACTATGGCTACACCTTC
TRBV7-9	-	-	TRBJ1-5	CASSLGVGARGNQPQHF	TGTGCCAGCAGCTTAGGTGTGGGGGCGCGAGGTAATCAGCCCCAGCATTTT
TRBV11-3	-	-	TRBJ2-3	CASSLGTRDTQYF	TGTGCCAGCAGCTTAGGTACTAGAGATACGCAGTATTTT
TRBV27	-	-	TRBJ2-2	CASSPWTFF	TGTGCCAGCAGTCCTTGGACTTTTTTT
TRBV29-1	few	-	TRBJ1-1	CSASGGLGENTEAFF	TGCAGCGCCAGTGGAGGGTTGGGGGAGAACACTGAAGCTTTCTTT
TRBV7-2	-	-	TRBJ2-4	CASSLMGSRSAQNIQYF	TGTGCCAGCAGCTTAATGGGTTCGCGTAGCGCCCAAAACATTCAGTACTTC
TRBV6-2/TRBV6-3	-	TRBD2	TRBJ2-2	CASSVRDYRTGELFF	TGTGCCAGCAGTGTCCGGGACTACCGCACCGGGGAGCTGTTTTTT
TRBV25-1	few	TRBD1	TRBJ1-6	CASTGGGRDSPLHF	TGTGCCAGCACCGGAGGGGGCAGGGATTCACCCCTCCACTTT
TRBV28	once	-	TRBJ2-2	CASSLTGNTGELFF	TGTGCCAGCAGCCTAACAGGAAACACCGGGGAGCTGTTTTTT
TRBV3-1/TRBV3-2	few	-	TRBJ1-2	CASSQEDQGYGYTF	TGTGCCAGCAGCCAAGAAGACCAGGGCTATGGCTACACCTTC
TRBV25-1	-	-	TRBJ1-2	CASSQGFVGYTF	TGTGCCAGCAGTCAGGGATTCGTTGGCTACACCTTC
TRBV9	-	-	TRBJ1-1	CASSAGDAGPSTEAFF	TGTGCCAGCAGCGCAGGCGACGCGGGGCCGAGCACTGAAGCTTTCTTT
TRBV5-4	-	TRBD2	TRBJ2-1	CASSSVAGGVEQFF	TGTGCCAGCAGCTCCGTAGCGGGGGGAGTTGAGCAGTTCTTC
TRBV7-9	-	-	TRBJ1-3	CASSSKIGGFSGNTIYF	TGTGCCAGCAGCTCAAAGATCGGCGGCTTCTCTGGAAACACCATATATTTT
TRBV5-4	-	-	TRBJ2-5	CASSLDRRAARQETQYF	TGTGCCAGCAGCTTGGATCGGCGGGCGGCCCGACAAGAGACCCAGTACTTC
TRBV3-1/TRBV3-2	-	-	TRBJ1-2	CASSRGLGANYGYTF	TGTGCCAGCAGCCGAGGTTTGGGGGCGAACTATGGCTACACCTTC
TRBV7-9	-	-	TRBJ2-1	CASSLYNYNEQFF	TGTGCCAGCAGCTTATATAACTACAATGAGCAGTTCTTC
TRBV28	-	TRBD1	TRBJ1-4	CASSLPTGTNEKLFF	TGTGCCAGCAGTCTTCCGACAGGGACTAATGAAAAACTGTTTTTT
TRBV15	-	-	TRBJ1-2	CATSRVVGGYYGYTF	TGTGCCACCAGCAGAGTTGTTGGGGGGTACTATGGCTACACCTTC
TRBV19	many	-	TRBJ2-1	CASSIAGTLVNEQFF	TGTGCCAGTAGTATAGCCGGGACTCTGGTCAATGAGCAGTTCTTC
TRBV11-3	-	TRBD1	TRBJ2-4	CASSLGSSQGSVQYF	TGTGCCAGCAGCTTGGGCAGCTCACAGGGGTCCGTTCAGTACTTC
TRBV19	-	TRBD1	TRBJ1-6	CASSPQGQRNSPLHF	TGTGCCAGTAGTCCTCAGGGACAGCGAAATTCACCCCTCCACTTT
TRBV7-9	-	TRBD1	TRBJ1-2	CASSLRSRQGVIDGYTF	TGTGCCAGCAGCCTACGAAGTCGACAGGGGGTTATTGATGGCTACACCTTC
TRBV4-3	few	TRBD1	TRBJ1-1	CASSTGVSGNTEAFF	TGCGCCAGCAGCACAGGGGTCTCTGGGAACACTGAAGCTTTCTTT
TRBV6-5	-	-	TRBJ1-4	CASRSRVVEKLFF	TGTGCCAGCAGATCCAGGGTCGTCGAAAAACTGTTTTTT
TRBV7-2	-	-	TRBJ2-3	CASSLVGGRGDTQYF	TGTGCCAGCAGCTTAGTCGGGGGGCGGGGAGATACGCAGTATTTT
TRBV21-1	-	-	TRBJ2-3	CASSKNNWTPTADTQYF	TGTGCCAGCAGCAAAAACAATTGGACCCCGACAGCAGATACGCAGTATTTT
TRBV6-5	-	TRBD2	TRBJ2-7	CASSSSLAEHEQYF	TGTGCCAGCAGCTCGAGTCTAGCGGAACACGAGCAGTACTTC
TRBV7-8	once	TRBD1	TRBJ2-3	CASSSRRDRGTDTQYF	TGTGCCAGCAGCTCCCGCCGGGACAGAGGCACAGATACGCAGTATTTT
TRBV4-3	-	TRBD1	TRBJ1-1	CASSQDSFTGGEAFF	TGCGCCAGCAGCCAAGATTCATTCACAGGGGGTGAAGCTTTCTTT
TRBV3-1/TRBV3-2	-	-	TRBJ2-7	CASSPRGLRVGGVNEQYF	TGTGCCAGCAGCCCCCGAGGGCTCCGGGTCGGAGGCGTGAACGAGCAGTACTTC
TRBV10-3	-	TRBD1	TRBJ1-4	CAISESGTGVGNEKLFF	TGTGCCATCAGTGAATCCGGGACAGGGGTCGGTAATGAAAAACTGTTTTTT
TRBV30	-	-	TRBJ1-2	CANGEGNYGYTF	TGTGCCAATGGGGAGGGGAACTATGGCTACACCTTC